This T cell receptor (beta chain) was documented in a study of cytomegalovirus exposure and HLA in healthy donors. Findings and caveats of the study: V- and J-gene trimming in TCR beta was tied to a missense DCLRE1C variant by an analysis performed later. Several of the most significant clusters were apparently associated with common viral pathogens in a later analysis. Rare TCR sequences dominated, though some public TCRs recurred in many donors.

Primers included in the PCR were 60 Vbeta and 13 Jbeta primers. Assay used: immunoSEQ multiplex PCR; TCRdb lists only in-frame clones, some missing. Of over 150,000 clones listed, approximately 62% were seen once; the top ten hold about 1.3%. Details on this clone: Its antigen is not identified.

Healthy individuals who donated bone marrow served as the donors. CDR3 length: 15 residues. V lost 5 bases and J 9 bases, leaving 17 bases between the germline ends. CDR1 is SGHTA and CDR2 is FQGNSA in the germline V gene. The sample was PBMCs. The source of this sequence is a man aged 50-59 years in good health and CMV-seronegative. The gene calls are TRBV7-2 and TRBJ1-6; D may be TRBD1 (5 bases). For the CDR3, the DNA is TGTGCCAGCAGCCCTACCCAGGGCCCAATTTCACCCCTCCACTTT. Protein product: CASSPTQGPISPLHF.